This is a list of T cell receptor beta chains from one sample in a study of PD-1 blockade in classical Hodgkin lymphoma. TCRdb's table, derived via immunoSEQ multiplex PCR, lists solely in-frame clones and lacks some. In the table there are under 20,000 clones, around 70% of which are singletons. The sequencing used CD4+ T cells from blood, collected before the fourth cycle of nivolumab. The receptors come from a human donor with classical Hodgkin lymphoma. CDR3s include the opening cysteine and the closing phenylalanine or tryptophan.

v_gene | len | CDR3aa
TRBV9 | 13 | CASSVRDAGELFF
TRBV7-2 | 15 | CASSLMRALTYEQYF
TRBV9 | 14 | CASSVGRVTGELFF
TRBV27 | 11 | CASSYADTQYF
TRBV9 | 16 | CASSVGGATGRDTQYF
TRBV11-2 | 17 | CASSVVLGTGGRGGYTF
TRBV19 | 14 | CASSRDGHTDTQYF
TRBV7-2 | 14 | CASSSGLARETQYF
TRBV9 | 13 | CASSPRPGDRYTF
TRBV28 | 14 | CASPTGATNEKLFF
TRBV10-3 | 14 | CAIRGTVLSYEQYF
TRBV30 | 13 | CAWSADRAAEAFF
TRBV18 | 14 | CASSPGQGPWEQFF
TRBV2 | 15 | CASSAGTPRTGELFF